Given below is one TCR beta chain in context. In the authors' workflow: Researchers report that nucleated cell counts were estimated from reference gene primer amplification. Assay used: immunoSEQ multiplex PCR; TCRdb lists only in-frame clones, some missing. V, J and clone size were drawn from that table, and D and trimming were deduced from the DNA. Seen here are about 270,000 clones, 88% observed once, and the top ten hold approximately 3%. The data originate from a study of blood T cell repertoires in COVID-19. Study-level information: The cDNA or gDNA used as material had been derived from T cells, B-cell-depleted T cells, or PBMCs.

Sequencing was performed on PBMCs or T cells enriched from blood (not recorded which). The origin of this receptor is a woman aged 50 to 65 who had recovered from COVID-19.

CDR3 region: CASSRQETQYF. As DNA, the CDR3 is TGTGCCAGCAGTCGCCAAGAGACCCAGTACTTC. The chain links TRBV28 to TRBJ2-5, with D hard to call. This CDR3 is built from 11 residues. CDR1 is MDHEN, CDR2 SYDVKM, per germline. V lost 5 bases and J lost 1, with 2 bases in between.